This TCR beta chain stems from a study of T cell repertoires in cytomegalovirus infection. Study outcomes and limitations: Accumulated public TCR beta family frequency recognized individuals carrying CMV together with the relevant HLA.

TCRdb itself ran the reads through MiXCR, one entry per CDR3 protein. The sample yields 680,000 or so distinct CDR3 sequences, approximately 33% seen once. For this clonotype: Its antigen is still unknown.

V was trimmed by 6 bases and J by 6 bases, leaving 12 bases between them. CDR3 length: 13 amino acids. This clonotype originated in a human donor in good health (CMV status not recorded). Some clones in this sample may be carry-over from other donors' samples. The rearrangement joins TRBV12-3 or TRBV12-4 to TRBJ1-5; no reliable D call. The sequencing used cultured PBMCs, collected from culture after CMV antigen stimulation. CDR3 bases: TGTGCCAGCAGAGGGCCCAAGGTTCAGCCCCAGCATTTT. Protein product: CASRGPKVQPQHF.